The entry that follows covers one T cell receptor (beta chain) sequence. V was cut by 5 bases and J by 4 bases, with 21 bases left in between. The CDR3 covers 16 residues. CDR1 and CDR2 (germline): SGHTA, FQGTGA. Authors' analysis steps: The assay estimated nucleated cells by amplifying reference gene primers. Libraries were prepared by immunoSEQ multiplex PCR; TCRdb keeps only in-frame clonotypes and omits some of them. The V and J calls and clone size are taken from that table; D and trimming were inferred from the DNA. The sample has about half a million clones, roughly 88% seen once; the top ten hold 3.2%. This entry comes from a study of blood T cell repertoires in COVID-19. The wider study: Samples representing acute and convalescent COVID-19 were sourced from the United States, Italy and Spain. PBMCs, B-cell-depleted T cells, or T cells were the source of the cDNA or gDNA that made up the material.

This TCR was recovered from a human donor in a cohort sampled during active COVID-19. The sequencing input was peripheral blood. This rearrangement joins TRBV7-3 to TRBJ2-7; tentatively, D is TRBD1 (6 bases). CDR3 loop: CASSPQAGTYAYEQYF. DNA of the CDR3: TGTGCCAGCAGCCCCCAGGCCGGGACATACGCTTACGAGCAGTACTTC. The full variable domain, its missing parts supplied by reference TRBV7-3 and TRBJ2-7, is GAGVSQTPSNKVTEKGKYVELRCDPISGHTALYWYRQSLGQGPEFLIYFQGTGAADDSGLPNDRFFAVRPEGSVSTLKIQRTERGDSAVYLCASSPQAGTYAYEQYFGPGTRLTVT.